The clone carrying this T cell receptor beta chain was detected a few times. The data were obtained in a study of identical twins. TCRdb independently ran MiXCR on the 5' RACE reads; one entry per CDR3 protein. The sample shows roughly 1.6 million distinct CDR3 sequences, 25% to 35% of them seen only once. Healthy Caucasians supplied all donations. This CDR3 is built from 17 residues. Germline CDR1 MGHRA, CDR2 YSYEKL. The V gene end was trimmed by 2 bases and the J gene end by 5 bases; junction bases not matched to a gene: 13. The specimen sequenced was cord blood. The rearrangement links TRBV4-1 to TRBJ1-2, with 8 bases lining up with TRBD1. The clonotype comes from a newborn girl in good health. The CDR3 sequence: CASSQTGRGQGEYGYTF. CDR3 DNA sequence: TGCGCCAGCAGCCAAACGGGTCGCGGACAGGGAGAATATGGCTACACCTTC.